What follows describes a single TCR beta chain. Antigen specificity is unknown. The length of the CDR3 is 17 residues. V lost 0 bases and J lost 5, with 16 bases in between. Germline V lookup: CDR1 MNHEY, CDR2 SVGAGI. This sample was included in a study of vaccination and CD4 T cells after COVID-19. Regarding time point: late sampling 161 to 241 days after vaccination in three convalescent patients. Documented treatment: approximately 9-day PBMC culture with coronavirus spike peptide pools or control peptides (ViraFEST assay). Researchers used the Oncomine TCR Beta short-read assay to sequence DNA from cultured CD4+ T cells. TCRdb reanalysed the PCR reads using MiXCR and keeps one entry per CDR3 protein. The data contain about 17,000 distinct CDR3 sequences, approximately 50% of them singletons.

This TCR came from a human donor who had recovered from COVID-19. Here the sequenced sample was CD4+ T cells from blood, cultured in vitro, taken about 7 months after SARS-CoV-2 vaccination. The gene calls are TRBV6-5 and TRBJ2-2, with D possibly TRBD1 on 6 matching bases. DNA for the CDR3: TGTGCCAGCAGTTACTCGGTCGGCAGGGGTTTTACCGGGGAGCTGTTTTTT. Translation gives CASSYSVGRGFTGELFF.